The 27 T cell receptor beta chains below come from one sample, sequenced in a study of blood T cell repertoires in COVID-19 (dated by TCRdb to the early 2020s). The library was generated by the immunoSEQ multiplex PCR assay. Drawn from immuneACCESS, this table holds only the in-frame rearrangements with V and J called that TCRdb kept. Clones are partly lost; checked studies trace under half to an unresolved V gene and leave the rest unexplained. The sample yields tens of thousands of clones; 85% to 90% were counted once. 0.85% to 1.3% of the sample comes from the top ten. Sequenced: peripheral blood. Receptors originate from a human donor in a cohort sampled during active COVID-19.

V is TRBV5-1 and J is TRBJ2-2; 14 nucleotides agree with TRBD2. This CDR3 region has 20 residues. V trimming: 0 bases; J trimming: 2 bases; junction bases outside the gene matches: 9. Germline values: CDR1 SGHRS, CDR2 YFSETQ. The CDR3 sequence: CASSLAPPGTSGSNTGELFF. The CDR3 nucleotides read TGCGCCAGCAGCTTGGCGCCACCCGGGACTAGCGGGAGCAACACCGGGGAGCTGTTTTTT.

The chain couples TRBV27 to TRBJ1-1, with D perhaps TRBD1 (5 bases). The V gene's germline CDR1 is MNHEY and CDR2 SMNVEV (reference sequence). Trimming took 8 bases from V and 7 from J, leaving 20 bases between them. This CDR3 comprises 14 residues. CDR3 DNA: TGTGCCAGCGGGGGGATCTCAGGGAGAGTTGAAGCTTTCTTT. As protein: CASGGISGRVEAFF.

For the CDR3, the DNA is TGTGCCAGCAGACAGGAGAACACCGGGGAGCTGTTTTTT. Translated, it gives CASRQENTGELFF. The chain couples TRBV6-4 to TRBJ2-2, with D possibly matching TRBD1 (5 bases). The CDR3 covers 13 residues. Germline V gives CDR1 MRHNA, CDR2 SNTAGT. The V and J ends lost 6 bases and 1 base respectively, with 6 bases between them.

The chain uses TRBV28 and TRBJ2-7, with a possible D match to TRBD1 (6 bases). The germline gives CDR1 MDHEN, CDR2 SYDVKM. The CDR3 is 11 residues long. V was shortened by 6 bases and J by 6 bases, with 9 bases between the two germline ends. This CDR3 is CASRQGSEQYF. The CDR3 DNA reads TGTGCCAGCAGACAGGGCTCCGAGCAGTACTTC.

The chain links TRBV30 to TRBJ2-5; TRBD2 aligns across 9 bases. V was clipped by 2 bases and J by 5 bases; unmatched bases: 9. The CDR3 runs to 15 residues. Germline values: CDR1 GTSNPN, CDR2 SVGIG (reference sequence). The CDR3 DNA follows: TGTGCCTGGAGTACACTAGCGGGCCGGGGGGAGACCCAGTACTTC. Translated, it gives CAWSTLAGRGETQYF.

Concerning this clone: The sample holds other DNA sequences that translate to the same CDR3. The CDR3 spells CASSLAGQGEGYTF. The CDR3 nucleotides are TGTGCCAGCAGTTTGGCGGGACAGGGCGAAGGCTACACCTTC. The chain employs TRBV27 and TRBJ1-2, with 9 nucleotides matching TRBD1. Looked up from germline, CDR1 is MNHEY and CDR2 is SMNVEV (reference sequence). Unmatched junction bases numbered 7, after V lost 3 bases and J lost 8 bases. This CDR3 is 14 amino acids long.

The CDR3 is CASARQGGTEAFF. The DNA of the CDR3 is TGTGCCAGCGCAAGGCAGGGGGGCACTGAAGCTTTCTTT. The chain recombines TRBV12-3 or TRBV12-4 with TRBJ1-1; 7 nucleotides match TRBD1. The CDR3 loop spans 13 amino acids. The junction had 7 bases not matched to a gene; V was cut back by 8 bases and J by 4 bases.

This chain links TRBV6-1 with TRBJ2-7; TRBD1 matches at 7 bases. The germline V gene has CDR1 MNHNS and CDR2 SASEGT. The V segment lost 3 bases and the J segment 2 bases; nucleotides outside the gene matches: 10. The CDR3 spans 16 residues. The CDR3 DNA sequence: TGTGCCAGCAGTGAGGCACAGGGGCTAACAACCTACGAGCAGTACTTC. Residues: CASSEAQGLTTYEQYF.

The chain has TRBV9 and TRBJ1-6; D possibly corresponds to TRBD1 (5 bases). The CDR3 runs 17 residues. Germline CDR1 SGDLS, CDR2 YYNGEE. V was shortened by 4 bases and J by 11 bases, with 25 bases between the two germline ends. In DNA form, the CDR3 reads TGTGCCAGCAGCCCGCAAGAAGGGACCTCAACGGGGGCACCCCTCCACTTT. Translating it yields CASSPQEGTSTGAPLHF.

The chain carries TRBV6-5 and TRBJ1-2; 8 nucleotides agree with TRBD1. This CDR3 spans 13 amino acids. Germline V gene data show CDR1 as MNHEY and CDR2 as SVGAGI. V shed 7 bases, J shed 10 bases, and the junction held 11 bases outside the gene matches. CDR3: CASTPDRAVPYTF. The CDR3 DNA reads as TGTGCCAGCACCCCGGACAGGGCTGTACCCTACACCTTC.

This chain's CDR3 is CASSPPTGVQETQYF. DNA for the CDR3: TGCGCCAGCAGCCCCCCCACAGGCGTCCAAGAGACCCAGTACTTC. The chain is built from TRBV5-1 and TRBJ2-5; D possibly corresponds to TRBD1 (5 bases). The germline CDR1 and CDR2 sequences are SGHRS and YFSETQ. V was pared by 4 bases and J by 1 base, with 14 bases between. This CDR3 is built from 15 residues.

The chain employs TRBV28 and TRBJ2-3; 7 bases fit TRBD2. Looked up from germline, CDR1 is MDHEN and CDR2 is SYDVKM. V lost 5 bases, J lost 4 bases, and 9 bases stayed unmatched. The CDR3 length is 15 residues. The DNA of the CDR3 is TGTGCCAGCAGTCTCCCCGGGACTAATGCAGATACGCAGTATTTT. Translating it yields CASSLPGTNADTQYF.

The gene calls are TRBV5-8 and TRBJ2-1; 9 nucleotides line up with TRBD1. J gave up 6 bases and V 10 bases, and 11 bases lay outside the gene matches. The CDR3 totals 14 residues. CDR1 and CDR2 from the germline V gene are SGHTS and YDEGEE. The CDR3 nucleotides read TGTGCCGGTGCTCCCGGACAGGGGTTCAATGAGCAGTTCTTC. Protein product: CAGAPGQGFNEQFF.

The V and J genes are TRBV28 and TRBJ1-1; TRBD1 is a possible D gene (5 bases). Trimming took 6 bases from V and 1 from J, leaving 12 bases between them. CDR1 is MDHEN, CDR2 SYDVKM, per germline. CDR3 length: 14 amino acids. The CDR3 is CASSQHQGNTEAFF. The CDR3 bases are TGTGCCAGCAGCCAACACCAGGGGAACACTGAAGCTTTCTTT. The variable domain in full, with the rest retrieved from reference TRBV28 and TRBJ1-1, is DVKVTQSSRYLVKRTGEKVFLECVQDMDHENMFWYRQDPGLGLRLIYFSYDVKMKEKGDIPEGYSVSREKKERFSLILESASTNQTSMYLCASSQHQGNTEAFFGQGTRLTVV.

The rearrangement links TRBV11-2 to TRBJ2-1, with 9 bases that match TRBD1. Germline CDR1 SGHAT, CDR2 FQNNGV. J lost 9 bases, V lost 5 bases, and 17 bases had no gene match. The CDR3 consists of 17 residues. CDR3: CASSSSAATGGGGEQFF. Here the CDR3 DNA reads TGTGCCAGCAGCAGTTCTGCGGCTACAGGGGGCGGAGGTGAGCAGTTCTTC.

The V call is TRBV27, the J call TRBJ2-7; 13 nucleotides align to TRBD2. Germline CDR1 reads MNHEY; CDR2 reads SMNVEV (reference sequence). CDR3 length equals 18 residues. J gave up 2 bases and V 2 bases, and 9 bases lay outside the gene matches. CDR3 region: CASSLIGLAGVGPYEQYF. In DNA form, the CDR3 reads TGTGCCAGCAGTTTAATCGGACTAGCGGGAGTAGGCCCCTACGAGCAGTACTTC.

This sequence joins TRBV28 and TRBJ1-3; 8 bases map to TRBD1. CDR1 is MDHEN, CDR2 SYDVKM, per germline. The CDR3 totals 16 residues. The CDR3 sequence: CATYQGAVSSGNTIYF. The CDR3, as DNA: TGTGCAACTTACCAGGGGGCGGTTAGCTCTGGAAACACCATATATTTT.

Only one count was recorded for this clone. The chain links TRBV27 to TRBJ1-5; D perhaps matches TRBD1 (5 bases). The CDR3 extends over 18 amino acids. The V gene lost 3 bases and the J gene lost 0 bases, with 18 bases spanning the gap. CDR1 and CDR2 (germline): MNHEY, SMNVEV (reference sequence). The CDR3 is CASSFQGADGYSNQPQHF. The CDR3 DNA reads as TGTGCCAGCAGTTTCCAGGGCGCCGATGGCTATAGCAATCAGCCCCAGCATTTT.

V is TRBV25-1 and J is TRBJ2-1, with D unclear. The V and J ends lost 4 bases and 0 bases respectively, with 10 bases between them. Germline CDR1 MGHDK, CDR2 SYGVNS. The CDR3 totals 15 residues. CDR3 sequence reads: CASSAQLSSYNEQFF. CDR3 sequence (DNA): TGTGCCAGCAGTGCCCAGTTAAGCTCCTACAATGAGCAGTTCTTC.

V is TRBV6-6 and J is TRBJ1-1; 7 bases match TRBD1. This CDR3 has 15 amino acids. CDR1 MNHNY and CDR2 SVGAGI come from the germline V gene (reference sequence). After removal of 0 bases from V and 4 bases from J, the junction contained 5 bases not matched to a gene. The CDR3 loop is CASSYSEGAGTEAFF. The CDR3 DNA is TGTGCCAGCAGTTACTCTGAGGGGGCTGGCACTGAAGCTTTCTTT.

V usage is TRBV7-9 and J usage is TRBJ2-1; 8 nucleotides agree with TRBD1. The CDR3 loop spans 14 amino acids. The junction had 6 bases not matched to a gene; V was cut back by 2 bases and J by 9 bases. Germline V gene data show CDR1 as SEHNR and CDR2 as FQNEAQ (reference sequence). CDR3 loop: CASSLHGQGGEQFF. The CDR3 DNA reads as TGTGCCAGCAGCTTACATGGACAGGGTGGTGAGCAGTTCTTC.

CDR3 loop: CASSSAGWHNEQFF. The CDR3 nucleotides are TGTGCCAGCAGCTCAGCGGGATGGCACAATGAGCAGTTCTTC. The chain has TRBV7-3 and TRBJ2-1; 7 bases line up with TRBD2. V gave up 4 bases and J gave up 5 bases; unmatched junction bases: 5. CDR3 length equals 14 residues. The germline gives CDR1 SGHTA, CDR2 FQGTGA.

V is TRBV28 and J is TRBJ1-1; 7 nucleotides align to TRBD1. V trimming: 5 bases; J trimming: 1 base; junction bases outside the gene matches: 7. The CDR3 is 15 residues long. Germline V gives CDR1 MDHEN, CDR2 SYDVKM. The CDR3 bases are TGTGCCAGCAGTCCGACAGGGAGGCAGAACACTGAAGCTTTCTTT. It codes for CASSPTGRQNTEAFF.

This chain links TRBV3-1 (or the pseudogene TRBV3-2) with TRBJ2-1; 13 nucleotides line up with TRBD2. The CDR3 totals 18 residues. The V gene end was trimmed by 4 bases and the J gene end by 4 bases; junction bases not matched to a gene: 10. Germline values: CDR1 LGHDT, CDR2 YNNKEL (reference sequence). In DNA, the CDR3 is TGTGCCAGCAGCCTGGGACTAGCGGGAACCGGGGCTTACAATGAGCAGTTCTTC. It yields the protein CASSLGLAGTGAYNEQFF.

This rearrangement joins TRBV28 to TRBJ2-1; 13 positions match TRBD2. The CDR3 spans 14 residues. V dropped 3 bases and J dropped 14; count of bases not matched to a gene: 7. Germline V gene sequence: CDR1 MDHEN, CDR2 SYDVKM. CDR3 nucleotides: TGTGCCAGCAGTTTGTCAACTAGCGGGAGGGAGGAGTTCTTC. This codes for CASSLSTSGREEFF.

This clone was picked up a small number of times. The genes are TRBV28 and TRBJ1-4; 9 bases agree with TRBD1. Germline V CDR1 and CDR2: MDHEN, SYDVKM. The length of the CDR3 is 14 residues. V was pared by 10 bases and J by 6 bases, with 9 bases of the junction left unmatched. CDR3 sequence: CATRPGTGYEKLFF. Here the CDR3 DNA reads TGTGCCACCCGCCCCGGGACAGGGTATGAAAAACTGTTTTTT.

The J gene is TRBJ1-1, the V gene TRBV28, with 9 bases aligning to TRBD1. The CDR3 is 18 residues long. Germline CDR1 and CDR2: MDHEN and SYDVKM. Trimming cost V 1 base and J 10 bases; bases outside gene matches: 19. The CDR3 sequence: CASSLSVFGTGLTLGAFF. The CDR3, as DNA: TGTGCCAGCAGTTTATCCGTTTTCGGGACAGGGCTCACACTCGGAGCTTTCTTT.